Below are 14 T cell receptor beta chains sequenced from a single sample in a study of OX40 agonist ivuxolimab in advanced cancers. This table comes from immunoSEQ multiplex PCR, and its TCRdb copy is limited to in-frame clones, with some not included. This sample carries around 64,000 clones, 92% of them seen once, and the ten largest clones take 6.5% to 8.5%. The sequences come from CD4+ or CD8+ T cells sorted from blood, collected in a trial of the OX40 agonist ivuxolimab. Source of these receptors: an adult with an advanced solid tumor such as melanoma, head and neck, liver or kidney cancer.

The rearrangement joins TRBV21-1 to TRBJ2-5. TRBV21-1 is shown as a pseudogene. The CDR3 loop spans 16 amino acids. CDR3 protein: CASSKVKGRLTETQYF. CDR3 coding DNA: TGTGCCAGCAGCAAAGTTAAGGGTAGATTGACAGAGACCCAGTACTTC.

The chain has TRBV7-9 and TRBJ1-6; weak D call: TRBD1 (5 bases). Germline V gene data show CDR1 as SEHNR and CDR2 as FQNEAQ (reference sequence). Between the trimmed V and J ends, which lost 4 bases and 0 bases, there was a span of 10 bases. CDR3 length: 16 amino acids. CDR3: CASSSGPNSYNSPLHF. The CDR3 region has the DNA TGTGCCAGCAGCTCGGGACCCAACTCCTATAATTCACCCCTCCACTTT.

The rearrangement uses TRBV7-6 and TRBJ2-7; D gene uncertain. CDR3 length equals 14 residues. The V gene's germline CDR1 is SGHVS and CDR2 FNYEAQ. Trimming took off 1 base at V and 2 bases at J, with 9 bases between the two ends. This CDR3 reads CASSLEAAAYEQYF. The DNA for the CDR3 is TGTGCCAGCAGCTTAGAAGCCGCTGCCTACGAGCAGTACTTC.

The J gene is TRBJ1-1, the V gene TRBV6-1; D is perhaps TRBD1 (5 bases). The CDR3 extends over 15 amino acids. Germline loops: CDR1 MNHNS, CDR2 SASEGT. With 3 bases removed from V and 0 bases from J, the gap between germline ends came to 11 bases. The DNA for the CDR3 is TGTGCCAGCAGTGAGGACACTCTTATGAACACTGAAGCTTTCTTT. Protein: CASSEDTLMNTEAFF.

The CDR3 nucleotides are TGTGCCAGCAGCTCTTATCTGAACAGGGGGCGGGGGGAGACCCAGTACTTC. This translates into CASSSYLNRGRGETQYF. This rearrangement joins TRBV27 to TRBJ2-5; TRBD1 matches 9 bases. Germline assignment: CDR1 MNHEY and CDR2 SMNVEV (reference sequence). The V and J ends lost 6 bases and 5 bases, in that order; junction bases with no gene match: 16. There are 17 residues in the CDR3.

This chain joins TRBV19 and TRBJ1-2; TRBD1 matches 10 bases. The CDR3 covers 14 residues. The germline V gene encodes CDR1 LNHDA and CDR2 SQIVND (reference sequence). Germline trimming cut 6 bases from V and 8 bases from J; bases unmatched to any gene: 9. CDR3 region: CASRGFGTGDGYTF. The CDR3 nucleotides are TGTGCCAGTAGGGGCTTTGGGACAGGGGACGGCTACACCTTC.

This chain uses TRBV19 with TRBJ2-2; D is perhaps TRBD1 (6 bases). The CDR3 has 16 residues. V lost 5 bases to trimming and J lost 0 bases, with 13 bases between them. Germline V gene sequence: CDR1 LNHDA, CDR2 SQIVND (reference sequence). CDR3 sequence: CASSLPGHTNTGELFF. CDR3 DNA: TGTGCCAGTAGTCTCCCGGGACATACGAACACCGGGGAGCTGTTTTTT.

In DNA form, the CDR3 reads TGTGCCAGCAGCCAAATAACCTGGGACAGGAACACAGATACGCAGTATTTT. Its translation: CASSQITWDRNTDTQYF. The chain combines TRBV14 with TRBJ2-3, with 8 bases matching TRBD1. The CDR3 has 17 amino acids. Germline CDR1 is SGHDN and CDR2 is FVKESK. With 2 bases clipped from V and 2 bases from J, the junction kept 9 bases outside the gene matches.

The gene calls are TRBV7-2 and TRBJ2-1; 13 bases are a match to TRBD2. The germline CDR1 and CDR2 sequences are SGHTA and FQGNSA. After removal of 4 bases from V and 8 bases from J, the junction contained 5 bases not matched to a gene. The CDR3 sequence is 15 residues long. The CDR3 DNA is TGTGCCAGCAGCTACTGGACTAGCGGGGGCGATGAGCAGTTCTTC. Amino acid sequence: CASSYWTSGGDEQFF.

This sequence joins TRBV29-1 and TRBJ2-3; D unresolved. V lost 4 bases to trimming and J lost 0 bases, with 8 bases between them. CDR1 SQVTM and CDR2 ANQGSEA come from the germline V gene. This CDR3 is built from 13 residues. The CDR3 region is CSVARASTDTQYF. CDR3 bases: TGCAGCGTTGCCCGCGCCAGCACAGATACGCAGTATTTT.

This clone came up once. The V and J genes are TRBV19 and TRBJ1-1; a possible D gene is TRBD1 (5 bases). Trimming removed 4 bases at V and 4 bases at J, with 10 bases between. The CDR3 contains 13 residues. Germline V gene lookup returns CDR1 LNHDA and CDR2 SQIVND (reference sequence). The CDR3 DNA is TGTGCCAGTAGTAGAGGGGCCCTCACTGAAGCTTTCTTT. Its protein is CASSRGALTEAFF. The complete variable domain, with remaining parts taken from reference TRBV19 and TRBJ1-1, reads DGGITQSPKYLFRKEGQNVTLSCEQNLNHDAMYWYRQDPGQGLRLIYYSQIVNDFQKGDIAEGYSVSREKKESFPLTVTSAQKNPTAFYLCASSRGALTEAFFGQGTRLTVV.

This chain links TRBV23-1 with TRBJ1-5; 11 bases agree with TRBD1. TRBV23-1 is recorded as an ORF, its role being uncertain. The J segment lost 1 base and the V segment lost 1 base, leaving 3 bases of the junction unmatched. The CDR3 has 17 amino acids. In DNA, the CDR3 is TGCGCCAGCAGTCAATGGGGGACAGGGGGGAGCAATCAGCCCCAGCATTTT. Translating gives CASSQWGTGGSNQPQHF.

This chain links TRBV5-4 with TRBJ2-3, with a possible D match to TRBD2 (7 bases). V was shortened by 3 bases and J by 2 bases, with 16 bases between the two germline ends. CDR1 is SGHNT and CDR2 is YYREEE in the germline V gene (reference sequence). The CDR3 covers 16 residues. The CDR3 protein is CASSSLGGGFTDTQYF. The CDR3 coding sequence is TGTGCCAGCAGCTCCCTTGGGGGGGGCTTCACAGATACGCAGTATTTT.

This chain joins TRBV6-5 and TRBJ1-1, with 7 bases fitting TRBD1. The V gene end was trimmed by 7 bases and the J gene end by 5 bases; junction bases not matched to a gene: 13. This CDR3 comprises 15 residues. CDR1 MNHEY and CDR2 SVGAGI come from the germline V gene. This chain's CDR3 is CASTVGGEFRTEAFF. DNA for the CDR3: TGTGCCAGCACCGTAGGGGGCGAGTTTCGTACTGAAGCTTTCTTT.